These 17 T cell receptor beta chains originate from one sample sequenced in a study of PD-1 blockade in classical Hodgkin lymphoma. Clones were sequenced by immunoSEQ multiplex PCR, and TCRdb holds only the in-frame ones, with some missing. Among 85,000 to 90,000 clones, 90% were seen once, and the ten largest hold around 2.7%. Time point here: cycle 4 day 1 (C4D1), after 6 weeks of nivolumab. In every patient, relapse followed autologous stem cell transplantation, while exposure to brentuximab vedotin differed. The sample consisted of peripheral blood mononuclear cells (PBMCs), taken before the fourth cycle of nivolumab. Receptor source: a human donor with classical Hodgkin lymphoma.

This clone was observed a single time. This chain connects TRBV4-2 to TRBJ1-5; 8 bases map to TRBD1. Germline V gene lookup returns CDR1 LGHNA and CDR2 YNFKEQ. After removal of 4 bases from V and 3 bases from J, the junction contained 11 bases not matched to a gene. The CDR3 is made up of 17 amino acids. The CDR3 region has the DNA TGTGCCAGCAGCCCGGTAGCGACAGGGGAATACAATCAGCCCCAGCATTTT. Protein sequence: CASSPVATGEYNQPQHF.

This clone came up a few times. This chain joins TRBV7-8 and TRBJ1-2, with D tentatively TRBD1 (6 bases). CDR3 length: 16 amino acids. V was cut by 5 bases and J by 4 bases, with 20 bases left in between. Germline V lookup: CDR1 SGHVS, CDR2 FQNEAQ. CDR3 region: CASSATGLSPSYGYTF. DNA of the CDR3: TGTGCCAGCAGCGCCACAGGGCTCAGCCCCTCCTATGGCTACACCTTC. The full variable domain, its missing parts supplied by reference TRBV7-8 and TRBJ1-2, is GAGVSQSPRYKVAKRGQDVALRCDPISGHVSLFWYQQALGQGPEFLTYFQNEAQLDKSGLPSDRFFAERPEGSVSTLKIQRTQQEDSAVYLCASSATGLSPSYGYTFGSGTRLTVV.

The table lists this clone with a count of one. This sequence joins TRBV18 and TRBJ1-5, with D possibly TRBD1 on 6 matching bases. The V gene lost 4 bases and the J gene lost 2 bases, with 9 bases spanning the gap. Germline CDR1 reads KGHSH; CDR2 reads LQKENI. There are 14 residues in the CDR3. CDR3 sequence: CASSRGAGNQPQHF. The CDR3 DNA sequence: TGTGCCAGCTCACGGGGGGCAGGCAATCAGCCCCAGCATTTT.

This rearrangement joins TRBV19 to TRBJ1-1; no clear D. The CDR3 extends over 13 amino acids. The ends were cut back, 1 base at V and 4 bases at J, with 7 bases in the middle. CDR1 is LNHDA, CDR2 SQIVND, per germline (reference sequence). This chain's CDR3 is CASSIGVGTEAFF. CDR3 nucleotides: TGTGCCAGTAGTATAGGGGTTGGCACTGAAGCTTTCTTT.

The CDR3 region is CASSGGQGIYEQYF. The CDR3 region has the DNA TGTGCCAGCAGTGGAGGGCAGGGGATTTACGAGCAGTACTTC. This chain connects TRBV6-5 to TRBJ2-7; D might be TRBD1 or TRBD2, each matching 6 bases. Trimming shortened V by 5 bases and J by 4 bases, and 15 bases separated the two germline ends. The CDR3 spans 14 residues. Per the germline V gene, CDR1 is MNHEY and CDR2 is SVGAGI.

This rearrangement joins TRBV6-1 to TRBJ1-5, with D possibly being TRBD1 (6 bases). Germline CDR1 MNHNS, CDR2 SASEGT. Trimming removed 7 bases from V and 3 bases from J, with 13 bases in between. The CDR3 loop spans 14 amino acids. CDR3 sequence: CASTVGQPNQPQHF. Written as DNA, the CDR3 is TGTGCCAGCACCGTTGGACAGCCCAATCAGCCCCAGCATTTT.

Only one count was recorded for this clone. J is TRBJ1-4 and V is TRBV10-3; a weak D match, TRBD1 (6 bases). The length of the CDR3 is 13 residues. Per germline, CDR1 ENHRY and CDR2 SYGVKD. Between the trimmed V and J ends, which lost 10 bases and 7 bases, there was a span of 16 bases. The CDR3 is CATRIGGGEKLFF. CDR3 in DNA: TGTGCCACCCGAATAGGGGGGGGTGAAAAACTGTTTTTT.

This chain connects TRBV27 to TRBJ2-2, with 7 bases lining up with TRBD1. Trimming cost V 6 bases and J 1 base; bases outside gene matches: 8. Looked up from germline, CDR1 is MNHEY and CDR2 is SMNVEV (reference sequence). This CDR3 is 16 amino acids long. The CDR3 coding sequence is TGTGCCAGCAGCTTGGGGACAGAAGTGAACACCGGGGAGCTGTTTTTT. This sequence encodes CASSLGTEVNTGELFF.

On this clone itself: Within the sample, other DNA sequences also encode this same CDR3. V gene TRBV5-1 combines with J gene TRBJ2-5; D is undetermined. CDR3 length equals 12 residues. CDR1 and CDR2 (germline): SGHRS, YFSETQ. V dropped 5 bases and J dropped 2 bases, with 7 bases sitting between them. In DNA, the CDR3 is TGCGCCAGCAGTTTGACACAAGAGACCCAGTACTTC. Its translation is CASSLTQETQYF.

This chain links TRBV6-5 with TRBJ2-5; TRBD2 matches at 8 bases. Germline CDR1 MNHEY, CDR2 SVGAGI. Unmatched junction bases numbered 12, after V lost 5 bases and J lost 7 bases. The CDR3 runs 15 residues. The CDR3, as DNA: TGTGCCAGCAGTAAAACTGCGGGGACTAGTGGGACCCAGTACTTC. This encodes CASSKTAGTSGTQYF.

The V gene is TRBV6-6, the J gene TRBJ1-2, with D tentatively TRBD1 (5 bases). This CDR3 spans 13 amino acids. The germline V gene encodes CDR1 MNHNY and CDR2 SVGAGI (reference sequence). V was trimmed by 2 bases and J by 3 bases, leaving 7 bases between them. The CDR3 loop is CASSYLQDYGYTF. DNA of the CDR3: TGTGCCAGCAGTTACCTACAGGACTATGGCTACACCTTC.

J is TRBJ1-1 and V is TRBV2; 10 nucleotides line up with TRBD1. The CDR3 is 17 residues long. The J segment lost 4 bases and the V segment lost 3 bases, leaving 11 bases of the junction unmatched. In germline, CDR1 is SNHLY, CDR2 FYNNEI. The CDR3 loop reads CASSDYGTGDWGTEAFF. CDR3 in DNA: TGTGCCAGCAGTGACTATGGGACAGGGGACTGGGGCACTGAAGCTTTCTTT. The full variable domain, rest sourced from reference TRBV2 and TRBJ1-1, is EPEVTQTPSHQVTQMGQEVILRCVPISNHLYFYWYRQILGQKVEFLVSFYNNEISEKSEIFDDQFSVERPDGSNFTLKIRSTKLEDSAMYFCASSDYGTGDWGTEAFFGQGTRLTVV.

The V and J genes are TRBV9 and TRBJ2-3, with D unresolved. CDR3 length: 15 residues. V was trimmed by 0 bases and J by 0 bases, leaving 8 bases between them. CDR1 and CDR2 from the germline V gene are SGDLS and YYNGEE. The CDR3 sequence: CASSVAGFSTDTQYF. CDR3 DNA sequence: TGTGCCAGCAGCGTAGCTGGGTTTAGCACAGATACGCAGTATTTT.

This chain connects TRBV5-4 to TRBJ2-3; 7 bases map to TRBD1. The germline gives CDR1 SGHNT, CDR2 YYREEE (reference sequence). V gave up 2 bases and J gave up 3 bases; unmatched junction bases: 6. There are 15 residues in the CDR3. This CDR3 reads CASSFGQGETDTQYF. The CDR3 region has the DNA TGTGCCAGCAGCTTTGGGCAGGGGGAAACAGATACGCAGTATTTT.

The chain is built from TRBV5-4 and TRBJ2-3; D possibly corresponds to TRBD1 (6 bases). Trimming removed 4 bases from V and 1 base from J, with 13 bases in between. This CDR3 contains 15 residues. Per the germline V gene, CDR1 is SGHNT and CDR2 is YYREEE (reference sequence). This chain's CDR3 is CASSVDSARTDTQYF. The CDR3 bases are TGTGCCAGCAGCGTGGACAGTGCGCGCACAGATACGCAGTATTTT. The whole variable domain, filled in from reference TRBV5-4 and TRBJ2-3, reads ETGVTQSPTHLIKTRGQQVTLRCSSQSGHNTVSWYQQALGQGPQFIFQYYREEENGRGNFPPRFSGLQFPNYSSELNVNALELDDSALYLCASSVDSARTDTQYFGPGTRLTVL.

The J gene is TRBJ2-1, the V gene TRBV5-4; 12 bases are a match to TRBD2. Trimming at V came to 3 bases and at J to 3 bases, leaving 10 bases not matched to a gene. Germline loops: CDR1 SGHNT, CDR2 YYREEE (reference sequence). The CDR3 runs 18 residues. CDR3 DNA sequence: TGTGCCAGCAGCTCCTCTAGCGGGGGGGCCGTTGACTACAATGAGCAGTTCTTC. Its translation is CASSSSSGGAVDYNEQFF. Complete variable domain (other parts from reference TRBV5-4 and TRBJ2-1): ETGVTQSPTHLIKTRGQQVTLRCSSQSGHNTVSWYQQALGQGPQFIFQYYREEENGRGNFPPRFSGLQFPNYSSELNVNALELDDSALYLCASSSSSGGAVDYNEQFFGPGTRLTVL.

This sequence joins TRBV5-1 and TRBJ2-1; 7 bases are a match to TRBD2. Germline V gene lookup returns CDR1 SGHRS and CDR2 YFSETQ. Trimming took 0 bases from V and 1 from J; bases not matched to a gene: 7. CDR3 length: 17 residues. The chain's CDR3 is CASSLDVGGGSYNEQFF. In DNA, the CDR3 is TGCGCCAGCAGCTTGGATGTTGGCGGGGGTTCCTACAATGAGCAGTTCTTC.